A single sample gave rise to the 29 T cell receptor beta chains below, sequenced in a study of neurological immune-mediated disorders. MiXCR was run by TCRdb on the 5' RACE reads, yielding one entry per CDR3 protein. The table lists 50,000 to 75,000 distinct CDR3 sequences, roughly 3.7% of them singletons. What was sequenced was PBMCs. These receptors were obtained from a man aged 45-60 years with multiple sclerosis.

This clonotype was detected many times. The chain combines TRBV20-1 with TRBJ1-3; a weak D match, TRBD1 (5 bases). The CDR3 totals 15 residues. Trimming left V 6 bases short and J 0 bases short, with 15 bases between. Per germline, CDR1 DFQATT and CDR2 SNEGSKA (reference sequence). CDR3 nucleotides: TGCAGTGCCAATCAAGACAGTAACTCTGGAAACACCATATATTTT. This encodes CSANQDSNSGNTIYF.

The rearrangement joins TRBV9 to TRBJ2-3; D ambiguous. This CDR3 comprises 13 residues. Trimming took 0 bases from V and 2 from J, leaving 4 bases between them. The V gene's germline CDR1 is SGDLS and CDR2 YYNGEE. The CDR3 DNA reads TGTGCCAGCAGCGTAGGGGACACAGATACGCAGTATTTT. Encoded protein: CASSVGDTDTQYF.

This clonotype was recorded many times. Sequence at one end of the junction differs from germline and may be a read error. This rearrangement joins TRBV2 to TRBJ1-5; 7 bases are a match to TRBD1. The CDR3 covers 13 residues. CDR1 SNHLY and CDR2 FYNNEI come from the germline V gene. This chain's CDR3 is CASTGQVGQPQNF. The CDR3 DNA reads as TGTGCCAGCACCGGACAGGTGGGGCAGCCCCAGAATTTT. The variable domain in full, completed from reference TRBV2 and TRBJ1-5, reads EPEVTQTPSHQVTQMGQEVILRCVPISNHLYFYWYRQILGQKVEFLVSFYNNEISEKSEIFDDQFSVERPDGSNFTLKIRSTKLEDSAMYFCASTGQVGQPQNFGDGTRLSIL.

This clonotype was picked up many times. CDR3 sequence (DNA): TGTGCCTGGAGTTGGTACAGGACCCAAGAGACCCAGTACTTC. Amino acid sequence: CAWSWYRTQETQYF. The chain employs TRBV30 and TRBJ2-5, with D tentatively TRBD1 (5 bases). Trimming shortened V by 2 bases and J by 1 base, and 11 bases separated the two germline ends. Germline V CDR1 and CDR2: GTSNPN, SVGIG (reference sequence). CDR3 size: 14 residues. The entire variable domain, with the rest obtained from reference TRBV30 and TRBJ2-5, is as follows: SQTIHQWPATLVQPVGSPLSLECTVEGTSNPNLYWYRQAAGRGLQLLFYSVGIGQISSEVPQNLSASRPQDRQFILSSKKLLLSDSGFYLCAWSWYRTQETQYFGPGTRLLVL.

In this sample, this clonotype turned up many times. This chain uses TRBV5-1 with TRBJ1-2; weak D call: TRBD1 (5 bases). V was cut by 4 bases and J by 4 bases, with 14 bases left in between. Germline lookup yields CDR1 SGHRS and CDR2 YFSETQ. The CDR3 has 14 amino acids. The CDR3 DNA sequence: TGCGCCAGCAGCCTACAGGTTGGGAGCTATGGCTACACCTTC. Translating it yields CASSLQVGSYGYTF. Together with reference TRBV5-1 and TRBJ1-2, the CDR3 gives the full variable domain: KAGVTQTPRYLIKTRGQQVTLSCSPISGHRSVSWYQQTPGQGLQFLFEYFSETQRNKGNFPGRFSGRQFSNSRSEMNVSTLELGDSALYLCASSLQVGSYGYTFGSGTRLTVV.

This clonotype was picked up many times. The chain uses TRBV12-3 or TRBV12-4 and TRBJ2-2, with a possible D match to TRBD2 (5 bases). The CDR3 consists of 14 residues. Trimming took off 6 bases at V and 7 bases at J, with 15 bases between the two ends. CDR3 loop: CASSFAFDYGELFF. For the CDR3, the DNA is TGTGCCAGCAGCTTCGCCTTCGACTACGGGGAGCTGTTTTTT.

This clonotype was observed many times. The V gene is TRBV6-5, the J gene TRBJ2-3; D gene unclear. Germline CDR1 and CDR2: MNHEY and SVGAGI. The CDR3 is 12 amino acids. V lost 5 bases and J lost 4, with 7 bases in between. CDR3 sequence reads: CASSPRPDTQYF. The CDR3 nucleotides are TGTGCCAGCAGTCCTCGCCCAGATACGCAGTATTTT.

This clonotype was counted ten times or more. J is TRBJ2-1 and V is TRBV20-1, with 11 bases lining up with TRBD2. Per germline, CDR1 DFQATT and CDR2 SNEGSKA (reference sequence). This CDR3 spans 18 amino acids. Losses at the gene ends were 6 bases for V and 2 bases for J; bases not matched to a gene: 15. The CDR3 protein is CSADPSGGLRLTYNEQFF. CDR3 in DNA: TGCAGTGCCGACCCTAGCGGGGGGCTCAGACTTACCTACAATGAGCAGTTCTTC.

This clonotype was counted ten times or more. The rearrangement uses TRBV20-1 and TRBJ2-7, with D possibly matching TRBD1 (6 bases). From germline, CDR1 is DFQATT and CDR2 SNEGSKA (reference sequence). The V end was cut by 1 base, the J end by 4 bases, with 11 bases between. This CDR3 has 13 residues. The CDR3 loop is CSARGGLGYEQYV. In DNA, the CDR3 is TGCAGTGCTAGAGGGGGGCTCGGATACGAGCAGTACGTC.

This clonotype was counted many times. The chain is built from TRBV7-2 and TRBJ2-1, with D tentatively TRBD1 (6 bases). This CDR3 has 14 residues. Germline V gives CDR1 SGHTA, CDR2 FQGNSA. Trimming took 3 bases from V and 7 from J, leaving 13 bases between them. In nucleotides, the CDR3 is TGTGCCAGCAGCTTTACAGGGTTAGGGAATGAGCAGTTCTTC. Translated, it gives CASSFTGLGNEQFF.

This clonotype was detected many times. CDR3 DNA: TGTGCCAGCAGCTTAGGGACTAGCGGGGGCTACAATGAGCAGTTCTTC. Protein product: CASSLGTSGGYNEQFF. The rearrangement links TRBV7-8 to TRBJ2-1; TRBD2 aligns across 13 bases. With V trimmed by 1 base and J by 3 bases, 0 bases remained unmatched. The CDR3 spans 16 residues. The germline V gene has CDR1 SGHVS and CDR2 FQNEAQ.

This clonotype was recorded at least ten times. The V and J genes are TRBV5-1 and TRBJ2-7; D possibly uses TRBD1 or TRBD2 (5 bases each). Germline V lookup: CDR1 SGHRS, CDR2 YFSETQ. V lost 0 bases and J lost 0, with 10 bases in between. The CDR3 consists of 15 residues. CDR3 in amino acids: CASSLEPGPSYEQYF. The CDR3, as DNA: TGCGCCAGCAGCTTGGAACCGGGGCCCTCCTACGAGCAGTACTTC. Complete variable domain (other parts from reference TRBV5-1 and TRBJ2-7): KAGVTQTPRYLIKTRGQQVTLSCSPISGHRSVSWYQQTPGQGLQFLFEYFSETQRNKGNFPGRFSGRQFSNSRSEMNVSTLELGDSALYLCASSLEPGPSYEQYFGPGTRLTVT.

This clonotype has only a few counts. The chain couples TRBV6-2 or TRBV6-3 to TRBJ1-2, with no clear D. Per germline, CDR1 MNHEY and CDR2 SVGEGT. The CDR3 is made up of 15 amino acids. Trimming left V 5 bases short and J 3 bases short, with 16 bases between. The CDR3 reads CASSKTLTGDYGYTF. DNA of the CDR3: TGTGCCAGCAGTAAGACTCTCACCGGGGACTATGGCTACACCTTC.

There are many counts of this clonotype. The gene calls are TRBV21-1 and TRBJ2-7. TRBV21-1 is labeled a pseudogene. The CDR3 sequence is 11 residues long. The CDR3 nucleotides read TGTGCCCACCACACGGCGGCCGAGCAGTACGTC. Protein sequence: CAHHTAAEQYV.

The chain joins TRBV6-2 or TRBV6-3 to TRBJ1-6; D call uncertain. The CDR3 consists of 15 residues. Deletions cut 7 bases from V and 9 bases from J, with 19 bases between. CDR1 and CDR2 from the germline V gene are MNHEY and SVGEGT. The CDR3 coding sequence is TGTGCCAGCAAATTTCTTTCTGAGACGACTTCACCCCTCCACTTT. Translating it yields CASKFLSETTSPLHF.

This clonotype was counted at least ten times. The chain uses TRBV15 and TRBJ2-1, with TRBD2 matching over 10 bases. The CDR3 contains 16 residues. Germline CDR1 is LNHNV and CDR2 is YYDKDF (reference sequence). V shed 3 bases and J 6 bases; nucleotides not matched to a gene: 8. This CDR3 reads CATSSRTSGFFNEQFF. The CDR3 nucleotides are TGTGCCACCAGCAGTAGGACTAGCGGATTTTTCAATGAGCAGTTCTTC.

This clonotype appeared many times. The chain employs TRBV7-2 and TRBJ1-1; maybe TRBD1 (5 bases). The CDR3 is made up of 14 amino acids. V gave up 1 base and J gave up 4 bases, with 10 bases separating them. Germline assignment: CDR1 SGHTA and CDR2 FQGNSA. CDR3 amino acids: CASSLGAGGTEAFF. DNA for the CDR3: TGTGCCAGCAGCTTAGGTGCGGGGGGCACTGAAGCTTTCTTT.

This clonotype was observed at least ten times. This chain links TRBV6-5 with TRBJ2-1, with D possibly TRBD1 on 6 matching bases. The CDR3 extends over 14 amino acids. V was shortened by 0 bases and J by 5 bases, with 8 bases between the two germline ends. Germline V gives CDR1 MNHEY, CDR2 SVGAGI. In DNA form, the CDR3 reads TGTGCCAGCAGTTACTCGGACAGCAACAATGAGCAGTTCTTC. The encoded protein is CASSYSDSNNEQFF.

Notes on this clonotype: The CDR3 does not close with the conserved phenylalanine or tryptophan, likely indicating a read error. The chain joins TRBV12-3 or TRBV12-4 to TRBJ1-1; D is undetermined. The V end was cut by 7 bases, the J end by 1 base, with 10 bases between. CDR3 length: 13 amino acids. The CDR3, as DNA: TGTGCCAGCACCTTCGGACCGAACACTGAAGCTTTCAAT. Translated, it gives CASTFGPNTEAFN.

This clonotype was counted at least ten times. The gene calls are TRBV5-1 and TRBJ2-7; TRBD1 aligns across 7 bases. This CDR3 has 15 residues. Germline assignment: CDR1 SGHRS and CDR2 YFSETQ. V trimming: 2 bases; J trimming: 2 bases; junction bases outside the gene matches: 7. The CDR3 spells CASSFRTGATYEQYV. The CDR3 DNA reads TGCGCCAGCAGCTTTCGGACAGGAGCAACCTACGAGCAGTACGTC.

This clonotype was picked up many times. CDR3 protein: CASQKTSGTDTQYF. CDR3 bases: TGTGCCAGCCAAAAGACTAGCGGCACAGATACGCAGTATTTT. The chain carries TRBV6-2 or TRBV6-3 and TRBJ2-3; 8 positions match TRBD2. The CDR3 spans 14 residues. Germline V gives CDR1 MNHEY, CDR2 SVGEGT. V was clipped by 8 bases and J by 1 base; unmatched bases: 5.

This clonotype was seen many times. The rearrangement links TRBV10-2 to TRBJ2-7, with TRBD1 identical over 7 bases. This CDR3 has 13 amino acids. Germline V gene data show CDR1 as WSHSY and CDR2 as SAAADI. V lost 4 bases and J lost 7; bases outside the gene matches: 7. As DNA, the CDR3 is TGCGCCAGCAGTGGTGGGACAGACGTTGAGCAGTACGTC. It specifies CASSGGTDVEQYV.

This clonotype was recorded at least ten times. The CDR3 DNA reads TGTGCCAGCAGCCGCCCGGGACAGAGCTATGGCTACACCTTC. This sequence encodes CASSRPGQSYGYTF. The V and J genes are TRBV7-2 and TRBJ1-2; 7 nucleotides line up with TRBD1. Germline V gene lookup returns CDR1 SGHTA and CDR2 FQGNSA. This CDR3 spans 14 amino acids. With 5 bases clipped from V and 4 bases from J, the junction kept 7 bases outside the gene matches.

Many counts were recorded for this clonotype. The genes are TRBV20-1 and TRBJ1-4, with TRBD1 as a possible D gene (5 bases). The germline gives CDR1 DFQATT, CDR2 SNEGSKA (reference sequence). V lost 1 base to trimming and J lost 0 bases, with 9 bases between them. This CDR3 is built from 15 residues. The CDR3 bases are TGCAGTGCTAGAGGCCAGGGAGCAACTAATGAAAAACTGTTTTTT. Translated: CSARGQGATNEKLFF.

This clonotype was observed many times. The chain has TRBV4-1 and TRBJ2-7, with D perhaps TRBD1 or TRBD2 (6 bases each). The length of the CDR3 is 15 residues. CDR1 and CDR2 (germline): MGHRA, YSYEKL. V was clipped by 3 bases and J by 2 bases, with 14 bases between them. The CDR3 reads CASSQLKGGTYEQYF. The CDR3 bases are TGCGCCAGCAGCCAGTTAAAGGGGGGCACCTACGAGCAGTACTTC.

This clonotype came up many times. The CDR3 spells CASSPYGQPRRPEAFF. The CDR3 bases are TGTGCCAGCTCACCGTATGGACAGCCCCGTCGGCCTGAAGCTTTCTTT. The rearrangement uses TRBV18 and TRBJ1-1, with a weak D call TRBD1 (6 bases). V gave up 3 bases and J gave up 6 bases, with 20 bases separating them. The CDR3 has 16 amino acids. CDR1 and CDR2 (germline): KGHSH, LQKENI.

This clonotype was counted many times. The chain couples TRBV18 to TRBJ2-4; 8 bases agree with TRBD1. Germline values: CDR1 KGHSH, CDR2 LQKENI. V dropped 3 bases and J dropped 0; count of bases not matched to a gene: 4. The CDR3 is 16 amino acids. The CDR3 coding sequence is TGTGCCAGCTCACCCGGACAGGGACTAGCCAAAAACATTCAGTACTTC. It yields the protein CASSPGQGLAKNIQYF.

There are many counts of this clonotype. The chain carries TRBV5-1 and TRBJ1-4; D possibly corresponds to TRBD1 (6 bases). The CDR3 runs 15 residues. Trimming removed 4 bases at V and 8 bases at J, with 18 bases between. Germline CDR1 SGHRS, CDR2 YFSETQ. In nucleotides, the CDR3 is TGCGCCAGCAGCGCCTACGGGGGGCTTGGGGAAAAACTGTTTTTT. The encoded protein is CASSAYGGLGEKLFF. Drawing the rest from reference TRBV5-1 and TRBJ1-4, the complete variable domain is KAGVTQTPRYLIKTRGQQVTLSCSPISGHRSVSWYQQTPGQGLQFLFEYFSETQRNKGNFPGRFSGRQFSNSRSEMNVSTLELGDSALYLCASSAYGGLGEKLFFGSGTQLSVL.

This clonotype occurred many times. This chain connects TRBV10-3 to TRBJ2-2; TRBD1 agrees at 11 bases. This CDR3 comprises 14 residues. V trimming: 6 bases; J trimming: 4 bases; junction bases outside the gene matches: 1. CDR1 ENHRY and CDR2 SYGVKD come from the germline V gene. The CDR3 here is CAISGTGGTGELFF. The CDR3 bases are TGTGCCATCAGCGGGACAGGGGGCACCGGGGAGCTGTTTTTT.